The entry below describes one TCR beta chain. It lacks a known antigen. No much larger clonotype is one base removed from it; base qualities were not supplied. Counted from cysteine to phenylalanine, this CDR3 has 15 amino acids. CDR3 DNA only is kept here, 45 bases in frame from base 1. Trimming removed 6 bases from V and 4 bases from J; the gene matches leave 7 bases unexplained. Reading the germline V gene gives CDR1 MNHEY and CDR2 SVGAGI. Library preparation was by the immunoSEQ multiplex PCR assay. The paper's processing steps were these. A statistical classification framework was built to diagnose cytomegalovirus status from the catalog of TCR beta chain sequences. TCRdb provides this immuneACCESS table in a form limited to in-frame rearrangements. Some clones are lacking; in checked studies, under half of them reflect an unresolved V gene, and why the rest are absent is not known. The D gene and trimming were derived from the DNA, and the V and J assignments and clone size from that table. The sample table holds 330,000 or so clones, of which about nine tenths were seen once. The top ten hold about 0.91% of the sample.

The data originate from a study of cytomegalovirus exposure and HLA in healthy donors (dated by TCRdb to about 2017). About the investigation overall: The 666 repertoires of the first cohort and the 110 or so validation repertoires were produced on the same platform, according to a later analysis. The study aimed to test whether signatures of past pathogen exposure could be identified by cataloging public T cell receptors. Besides the first cohort of 550 to 750 subjects, a separate validation cohort made up of roughly 120 different subjects was used. To predict cytomegalovirus infection status, the study brought together high-throughput TCR immunosequencing, statistical association of individual TCRs with disease status, and machine learning.

The donors were included in the validation cohort of some 120 subjects, a group kept apart from the approximately 700-subject first cohort. Points the paper makes about the study in general: In the study, approximately 160 TCR beta chains were listed as associated with cytomegalovirus. According to the authors, the approach could potentially be generalized to other disease states and immunological phenotypes. In a later analysis, TCRs clustered in the first cohort were found to also tend to co-occur in the roughly 130 validation repertoires, with approximately 93% of cluster scores above 0. Across donors, most TCR sequences were observed very rarely, whereas some public TCRs were present in many individuals. The classifier was reported to diagnose cytomegalovirus status with high specificity and sensitivity in both the original and validation cohorts. A later analysis lacked HLA typing for the validation cohort, so it scored co-occurrence in that cohort across all 120 or so repertoires. Three of the identified cytomegalovirus-associated TCR beta chains were confirmed in vitro to be specific for cytomegalovirus antigens.

Sequenced sample: PBMCs. The clonotype originates from a woman aged 18-29 years in good health and CMV-seronegative. The V and J segments used are TRBV6-5 and TRBJ2-1; TRBD1 matches 9 bases in the middle. The sequenced DNA: TGTGCCAGCAGGGAGACAGGGGGTCGGTACAATGAGCAGTTCTTC. The resulting protein is CASRETGGRYNEQFF.